Presented here are 4 T cell receptor beta chains from one specimen sequenced in a study of blood T cell repertoires in COVID-19. Only in-frame clones appear in the TCRdb table, and some are missing; sequencing was by immunoSEQ multiplex PCR. The sample lists about 140,000 clones, approximately 91% occurring once. The sequenced sample was peripheral blood. All receptors come from a man aged 50-59 years with active or convalescent COVID-19.

The chain links TRBV29-1 to TRBJ2-3, with TRBD1 matching over 9 bases. The CDR3 runs 18 residues. Germline CDR1 and CDR2: SQVTM and ANQGSEA. With 4 bases clipped from V and 2 bases from J, the junction kept 16 bases outside the gene matches. CDR3 region: CSVVGTGRIAGITDTQYF. The CDR3 bases are TGCAGCGTTGTGGGGACAGGGAGAATAGCGGGCATCACAGATACGCAGTATTTT.

The CDR3 nucleotides read TGTGCCAGTAGTATGGGGACAGGGGTTGGCTACGAGCAGTACTTC. Translation: CASSMGTGVGYEQYF. The rearrangement joins TRBV19 to TRBJ2-7; TRBD1 matches 10 bases. This CDR3 has 15 amino acids. Germline V gives CDR1 LNHDA, CDR2 SQIVND (reference sequence). The J segment lost 3 bases and the V segment lost 3 bases, leaving 5 bases of the junction unmatched.

This chain uses TRBV20-1 with TRBJ2-7, with no clear D. The CDR3 runs to 11 residues. Trimming pared 5 bases from V and 2 bases from J, leaving 7 bases between. Germline-derived CDR1 and CDR2 are DFQATT and SNEGSKA (reference sequence). The CDR3 DNA reads as TGCAGTGCTTTCGTCCCCTACGAGCAGTACTTC. Translating gives CSAFVPYEQYF.

Only one count was recorded for this clone. The rearrangement joins TRBV6-5 to TRBJ2-7, with 10 bases fitting TRBD2. Unmatched junction bases numbered 1, after V lost 2 bases and J lost 3 bases. The CDR3 length is 14 residues. The germline V gene encodes CDR1 MNHEY and CDR2 SVGAGI. The CDR3 loop reads CASSYRLAGYEQYF. CDR3 bases: TGTGCCAGCAGTTACCGACTAGCGGGCTACGAGCAGTACTTC.